This TCR beta chain was recorded in a study of control samples from healthy donors and cancer patients. Assay used: immunoSEQ multiplex PCR; TCRdb lists only in-frame clones, some missing. Here the sample spans around 71,000 clones, just over 90% being singletons. Germline loops: CDR1 LNHDA, CDR2 SQIVND (reference sequence). Trimming pared 7 bases from V and 1 base from J, leaving 7 bases between. The CDR3 is made up of 12 amino acids. Sample: PBMCs. The TCR sequence derives from a woman aged 45-65 years with colorectal cancer. The chain couples TRBV19 to TRBJ1-1; D perhaps matches TRBD1 (5 bases). The CDR3 reads CASTDRNTEAFF. CDR3 nucleotide sequence: TGTGCCAGTACAGACAGGAACACTGAAGCTTTCTTT. Full variable domain (remainder filled in from reference TRBV19 and TRBJ1-1): DGGITQSPKYLFRKEGQNVTLSCEQNLNHDAMYWYRQDPGQGLRLIYYSQIVNDFQKGDIAEGYSVSREKKESFPLTVTSAQKNPTAFYLCASTDRNTEAFFGQGTRLTVV.